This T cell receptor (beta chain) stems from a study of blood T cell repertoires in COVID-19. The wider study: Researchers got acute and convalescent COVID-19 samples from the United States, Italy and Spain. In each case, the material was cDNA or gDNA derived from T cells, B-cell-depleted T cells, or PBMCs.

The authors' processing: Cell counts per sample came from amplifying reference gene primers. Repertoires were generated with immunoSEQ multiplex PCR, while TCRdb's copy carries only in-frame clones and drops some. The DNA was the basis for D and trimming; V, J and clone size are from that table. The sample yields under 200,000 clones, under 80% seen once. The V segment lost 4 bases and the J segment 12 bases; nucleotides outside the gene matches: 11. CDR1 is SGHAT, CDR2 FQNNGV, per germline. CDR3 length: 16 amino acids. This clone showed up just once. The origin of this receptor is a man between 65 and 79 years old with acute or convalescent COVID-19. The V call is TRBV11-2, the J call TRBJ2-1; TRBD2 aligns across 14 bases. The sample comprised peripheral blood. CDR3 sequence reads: CASSSKGTSGSVVQFF. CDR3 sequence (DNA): TGTGCCAGCAGCTCGAAGGGGACTAGCGGGAGCGTTGTGCAGTTCTTC.